This T cell receptor beta chain was sequenced in a study of blood T cell repertoires in COVID-19. Study background: T cells, B-cell-depleted T cells, or PBMCs provided the cDNA or gDNA that served as material.

The table came from immunoSEQ multiplex PCR; TCRdb's copy has only in-frame clones and leaves some out. Seen here are roughly 250,000 clones, more than 65% observed once, and the top ten hold 15% to 19%. The CDR3 length is 18 residues. CDR1 and CDR2 from the germline V gene are MNHEY and SVGEGT. Between the trimmed V and J ends, which lost 4 bases and 6 bases, there was a span of 26 bases. Patients at the Seattle site were enrolled during active infection and followed longitudinally. This TCR was sampled from an older person with COVID-19, enrolled during active disease. This chain links TRBV6-2 or TRBV6-3 with TRBJ2-3; tentative D call: TRBD2 (6 bases). Sequencing input: peripheral blood. The CDR3 region is CASSWSIRDSAGMDTQYF. In nucleotides, the CDR3 is TGTGCCAGCAGTTGGTCCATTCGGGACTCCGCGGGGATGGATACGCAGTATTTT.